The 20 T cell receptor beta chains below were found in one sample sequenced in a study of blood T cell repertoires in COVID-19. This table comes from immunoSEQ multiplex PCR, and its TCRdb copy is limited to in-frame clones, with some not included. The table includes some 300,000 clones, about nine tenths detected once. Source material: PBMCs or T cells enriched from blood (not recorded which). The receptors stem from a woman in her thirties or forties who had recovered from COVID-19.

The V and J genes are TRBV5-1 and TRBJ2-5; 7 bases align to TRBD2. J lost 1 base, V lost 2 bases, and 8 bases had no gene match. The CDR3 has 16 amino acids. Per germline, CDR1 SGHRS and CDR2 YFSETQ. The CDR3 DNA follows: TGCGCCAGCAGCTTAACAGTGGGAGGGTTCCAAGAGACCCAGTACTTC. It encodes CASSLTVGGFQETQYF.

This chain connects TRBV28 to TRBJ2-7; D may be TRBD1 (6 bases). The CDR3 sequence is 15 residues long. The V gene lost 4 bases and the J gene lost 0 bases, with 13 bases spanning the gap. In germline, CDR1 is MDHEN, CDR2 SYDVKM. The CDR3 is CASSSRDTLSYEQYF. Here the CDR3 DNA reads TGTGCCAGCAGTTCCCGGGACACCCTCTCCTACGAGCAGTACTTC.

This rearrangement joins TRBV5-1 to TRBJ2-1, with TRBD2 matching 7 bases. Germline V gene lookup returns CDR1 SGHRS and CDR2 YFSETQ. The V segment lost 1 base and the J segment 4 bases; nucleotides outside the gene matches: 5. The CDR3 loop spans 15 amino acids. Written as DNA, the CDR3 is TGCGCCAGCAGCTTGTTTTACGGGGGGTACAATGAGCAGTTCTTC. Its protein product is CASSLFYGGYNEQFF.

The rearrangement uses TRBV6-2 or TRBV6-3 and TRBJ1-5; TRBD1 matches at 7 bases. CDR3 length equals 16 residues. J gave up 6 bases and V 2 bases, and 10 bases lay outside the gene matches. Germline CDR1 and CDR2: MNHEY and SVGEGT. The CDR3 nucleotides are TGTGCCAGCAGTTACGCCCATGCAGGGGGAACTCAGCCCCAGCATTTT. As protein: CASSYAHAGGTQPQHF.

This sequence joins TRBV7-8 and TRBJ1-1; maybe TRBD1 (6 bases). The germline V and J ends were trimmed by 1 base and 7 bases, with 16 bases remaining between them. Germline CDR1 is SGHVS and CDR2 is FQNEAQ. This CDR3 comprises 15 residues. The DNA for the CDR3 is TGTGCCAGCAGCTTAGTAGTCGGACAGTTTATTGAAGCTTTCTTT. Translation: CASSLVVGQFIEAFF. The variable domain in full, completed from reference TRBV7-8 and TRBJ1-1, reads GAGVSQSPRYKVAKRGQDVALRCDPISGHVSLFWYQQALGQGPEFLTYFQNEAQLDKSGLPSDRFFAERPEGSVSTLKIQRTQQEDSAVYLCASSLVVGQFIEAFFGQGTRLTVV.

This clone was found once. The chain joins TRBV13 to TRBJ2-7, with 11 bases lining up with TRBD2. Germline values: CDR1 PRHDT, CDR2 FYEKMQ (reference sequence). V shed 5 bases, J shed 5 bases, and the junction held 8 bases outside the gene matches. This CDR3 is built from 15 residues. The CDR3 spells CASSPTSGGTDEQYF. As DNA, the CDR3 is TGTGCCAGCAGCCCCACTAGCGGGGGTACCGACGAGCAGTACTTC.

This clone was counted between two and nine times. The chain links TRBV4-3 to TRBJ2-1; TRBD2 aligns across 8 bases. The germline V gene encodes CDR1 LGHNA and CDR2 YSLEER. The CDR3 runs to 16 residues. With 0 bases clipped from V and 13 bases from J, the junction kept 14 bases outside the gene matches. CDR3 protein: CASSQDRGAAGAPQFF. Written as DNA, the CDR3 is TGCGCCAGCAGCCAAGATCGCGGGGCAGCGGGAGCGCCCCAGTTCTTC.

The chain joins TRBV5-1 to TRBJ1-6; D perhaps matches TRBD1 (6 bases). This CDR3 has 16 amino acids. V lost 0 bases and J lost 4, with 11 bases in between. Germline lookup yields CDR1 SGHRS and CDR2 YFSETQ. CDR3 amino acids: CASSLAPDSYNSPLHF. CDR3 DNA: TGCGCCAGCAGCTTGGCCCCGGACAGTTATAATTCACCCCTCCACTTT.

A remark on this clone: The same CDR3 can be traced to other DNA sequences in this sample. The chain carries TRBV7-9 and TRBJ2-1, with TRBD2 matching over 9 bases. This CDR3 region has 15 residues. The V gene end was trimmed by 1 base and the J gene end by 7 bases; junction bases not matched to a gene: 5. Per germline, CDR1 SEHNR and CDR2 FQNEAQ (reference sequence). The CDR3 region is CASSLGSGSRNEQFF. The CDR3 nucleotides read TGTGCCAGCAGCTTAGGTAGCGGGAGTCGGAATGAGCAGTTCTTC.

The CDR3 spells CASRNWRDGPYGYTF. The CDR3 DNA reads as TGTGCCAGCCGTAACTGGCGGGACGGCCCTTATGGCTACACCTTC. V gene TRBV6-5 combines with J gene TRBJ1-2; D might be TRBD1 (5 bases). The V end was cut by 8 bases, the J end by 5 bases, with 21 bases between. This CDR3 contains 15 residues. Germline V lookup: CDR1 MNHEY, CDR2 SVGAGI.

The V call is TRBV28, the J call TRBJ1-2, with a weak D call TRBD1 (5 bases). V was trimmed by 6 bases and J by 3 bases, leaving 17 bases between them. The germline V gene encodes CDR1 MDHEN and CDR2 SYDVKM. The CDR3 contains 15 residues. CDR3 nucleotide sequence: TGTGCCAGCAGGGGCAGGGATGGGGAGGACTATGGCTACACCTTC. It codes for CASRGRDGEDYGYTF.

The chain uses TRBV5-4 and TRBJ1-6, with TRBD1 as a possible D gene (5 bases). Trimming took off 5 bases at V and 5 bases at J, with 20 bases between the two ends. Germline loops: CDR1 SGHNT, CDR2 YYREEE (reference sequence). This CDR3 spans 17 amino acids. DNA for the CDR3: TGTGCCAGCAGTTATTCCGACAGCCCGAAACATAATTCACCCCTCCACTTT. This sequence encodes CASSYSDSPKHNSPLHF.

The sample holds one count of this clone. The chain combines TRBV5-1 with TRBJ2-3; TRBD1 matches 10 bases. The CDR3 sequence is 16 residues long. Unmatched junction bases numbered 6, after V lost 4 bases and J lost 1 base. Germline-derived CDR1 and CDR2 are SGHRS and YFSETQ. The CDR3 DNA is TGCGCCAGCAGCAGGACGACAGGGGGCGGCACAGATACGCAGTATTTT. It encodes CASSRTTGGGTDTQYF.

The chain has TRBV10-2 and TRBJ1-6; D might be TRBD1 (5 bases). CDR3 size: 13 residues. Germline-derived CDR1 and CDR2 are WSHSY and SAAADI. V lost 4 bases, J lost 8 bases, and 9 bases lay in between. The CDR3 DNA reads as TGCGCCAGCAGTGGTCAGGGTCATTCACCCCTCCACTTT. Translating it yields CASSGQGHSPLHF.

The CDR3 sequence: CASSIAVGGNEQFF. Here the CDR3 DNA reads TGTGCCAGCAGCATAGCGGTAGGGGGCAATGAGCAGTTCTTC. J is TRBJ2-1 and V is TRBV11-3; the D gene could be TRBD1 or TRBD2 (6 bases each). This CDR3 spans 14 amino acids. CDR1 and CDR2 (germline): SGHNT, YENEEA. Trimming removed 5 bases from V and 6 bases from J, with 14 bases in between.

The CDR3 DNA reads as TGTGCCAGCACCCCCAGGAGGGACAGATTCGGGGAGCTGTTTTTT. Its protein product is CASTPRRDRFGELFF. This chain joins TRBV9 and TRBJ2-2; D might be TRBD1 (7 bases). Germline CDR1 is SGDLS and CDR2 is YYNGEE. The CDR3 is 15 residues long. Between the trimmed V and J ends, which lost 6 bases and 7 bases, there was a span of 19 bases.

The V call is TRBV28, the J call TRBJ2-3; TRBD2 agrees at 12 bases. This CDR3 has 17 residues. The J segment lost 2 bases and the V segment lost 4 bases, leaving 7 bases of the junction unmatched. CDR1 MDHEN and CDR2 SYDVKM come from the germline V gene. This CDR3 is CASSSDTSGGITDTQYF. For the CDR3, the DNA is TGTGCCAGCAGTTCCGACACTAGCGGGGGGATCACAGATACGCAGTATTTT.

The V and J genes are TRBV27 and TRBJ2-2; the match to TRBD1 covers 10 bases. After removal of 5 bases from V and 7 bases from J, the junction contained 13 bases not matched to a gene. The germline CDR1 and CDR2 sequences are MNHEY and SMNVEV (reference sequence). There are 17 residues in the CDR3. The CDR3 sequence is CASSITGTGVTGGELFF. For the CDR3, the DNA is TGTGCCAGCAGTATCACCGGGACAGGGGTAACGGGCGGGGAGCTGTTTTTT.

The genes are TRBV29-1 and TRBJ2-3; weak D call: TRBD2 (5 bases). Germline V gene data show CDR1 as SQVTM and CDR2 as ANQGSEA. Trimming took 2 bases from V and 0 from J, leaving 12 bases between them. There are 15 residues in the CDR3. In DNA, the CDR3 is TGCAGCGTTGAACTGAGCGGTTTAAGCACAGATACGCAGTATTTT. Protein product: CSVELSGLSTDTQYF.

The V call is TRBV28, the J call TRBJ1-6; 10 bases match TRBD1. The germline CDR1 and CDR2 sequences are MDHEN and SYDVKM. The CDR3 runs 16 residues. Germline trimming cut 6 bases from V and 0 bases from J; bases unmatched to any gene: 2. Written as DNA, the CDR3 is TGTGCCAGCAGATGGACAGGGGGCTCCTATAATTCACCCCTCCACTTT. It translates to CASRWTGGSYNSPLHF. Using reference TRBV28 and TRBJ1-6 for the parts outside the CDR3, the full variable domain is DVKVTQSSRYLVKRTGEKVFLECVQDMDHENMFWYRQDPGLGLRLIYFSYDVKMKEKGDIPEGYSVSREKKERFSLILESASTNQTSMYLCASRWTGGSYNSPLHFGNGTRLTVT.